The entry below gives a single T cell receptor (beta chain) sequence along with its context. Per the original methods: It was from reference gene primer amplification that nucleated cell counts were estimated. Clones were sequenced by immunoSEQ multiplex PCR, and TCRdb holds only the in-frame ones, with some missing. V and J calls and clone size are copied from that table; D and trimming were computed from the DNA. This sample has 300,000 to 350,000 clones; 80% to 90% occur once, and the top ten carry around 5%. This specimen comes from a study of blood T cell repertoires in COVID-19. Participants, about 18 to 90 years old, spanned approximately 25 US areas. This clonotype was obtained from a man aged 25-45 years who had recovered from COVID-19. Material for sequencing was PBMCs or T cells enriched from blood (not recorded which).

The CDR3: CKRDSGAYEQYF. CDR3 nucleotides: TGTAAAAGGGACAGTGGAGCCTACGAGCAGTACTTC. V and J are TRBV5-6 and TRBJ2-7, with 7 nucleotides matching TRBD1. This CDR3 has 12 amino acids. The germline V gene encodes CDR1 SGHDT and CDR2 YYEEEE.